The 26 T cell receptor beta chains given below trace back to one sample, sequenced in a study of T cells after yellow fever vaccination. From the 5' RACE reads, TCRdb called clonotypes with MiXCR, one entry per CDR3 protein. The sample carries about 73,000 distinct CDR3 sequences, just under 8% recorded once. The sequencing used CD8+ T cells sorted from PBMCs, collected on the day of the yellow fever booster vaccination. These receptors were collected from a man aged 25 to 40 who received the YFV17D yellow fever vaccine.

In this sample, this clonotype turned up many times. The V call is TRBV4-3, the J call TRBJ2-5, with TRBD1 identical over 9 bases. Germline V CDR1 and CDR2: LGHNA, YSLEER. The CDR3 runs 17 residues. J was trimmed by 5 bases and V by 3 bases; bases with no gene match: 13. CDR3 amino acids: CASSQHTGTGLMETQYF. The CDR3 nucleotides read TGCGCCAGCAGCCAGCATACAGGGACAGGGCTTATGGAGACCCAGTACTTC.

In this sample, this clonotype turned up a few times. The chain joins TRBV29-1 to TRBJ2-7; 9 bases fit TRBD1. The CDR3 has 14 residues. V lost 4 bases to trimming and J lost 5 bases; unmatched junction nucleotides: 9. Germline V gene sequence: CDR1 SQVTM, CDR2 ANQGSEA. CDR3: CSVANTGGPNEQYF. DNA of the CDR3: TGCAGCGTTGCCAATACAGGGGGCCCCAACGAGCAGTACTTC.

The chain is built from TRBV7-6 and TRBJ2-2, with 8 bases identical to TRBD1. Germline V gene lookup returns CDR1 SGHVS and CDR2 FNYEAQ. The CDR3 sequence is 15 residues long. Germline trimming cut 5 bases from V and 3 bases from J; bases unmatched to any gene: 5. The CDR3 sequence is CASSDRGIYTGELFF. For the CDR3, the DNA is TGTGCCAGCAGCGACAGGGGAATCTACACCGGGGAGCTGTTTTTT.

This clonotype was observed a handful of times. The V and J genes are TRBV5-1 and TRBJ1-6; D possibly corresponds to TRBD1 (5 bases). The germline gives CDR1 SGHRS, CDR2 YFSETQ. V was clipped by 3 bases and J by 16 bases, with 11 bases between them. The CDR3 has 11 amino acids. CDR3 amino acids: CASSSGAQLHF. The CDR3 region has the DNA TGCGCCAGCAGCTCTGGGGCCCAGCTCCACTTT.

This clonotype was seen at least ten times. This chain connects TRBV9 to TRBJ2-7, with D hard to call. Germline V gene data show CDR1 as SGDLS and CDR2 as YYNGEE. Trimming took 3 bases from V and 0 from J, leaving 13 bases between them. The CDR3 runs 15 residues. The CDR3 loop is CASSAYPSSSYEQYF. DNA for the CDR3: TGTGCCAGCAGCGCCTACCCTTCGAGCTCCTACGAGCAGTACTTC. Full variable domain (outside the CDR3, taken from reference TRBV9 and TRBJ2-7): DSGVTQTPKHLITATGQRVTLRCSPRSGDLSVYWYQQSLDQGLQFLIQYYNGEERAKGNILERFSAQQFPDLHSELNLSSLELGDSALYFCASSAYPSSSYEQYFGPGTRLTVT.

The table lists this clonotype with many counts. The genes are TRBV29-1 and TRBJ2-5; TRBD1 agrees at 7 bases. Germline CDR1 SQVTM, CDR2 ANQGSEA. With V trimmed by 0 bases and J by 2 bases, 6 bases remained unmatched. The CDR3 consists of 15 residues. The CDR3 reads CSVEDRTGNQETQYF. The CDR3 nucleotides are TGCAGCGTTGAAGATCGGACAGGAAATCAAGAGACCCAGTACTTC.

The sample holds a few counts of this clonotype. This chain links TRBV30 with TRBJ2-1, with D possibly TRBD1 on 5 matching bases. The germline V gene has CDR1 GTSNPN and CDR2 SVGIG (reference sequence). CDR3 length: 11 amino acids. Trimming took off 4 bases at V and 4 bases at J, with 5 bases between the two ends. The CDR3 sequence is CAWTGYNEQFF. CDR3 nucleotides: TGTGCCTGGACAGGGTACAATGAGCAGTTCTTC.

This clonotype appeared a few times. The chain has TRBV7-6 and TRBJ2-1; D is ambiguous. The CDR3 totals 12 residues. The germline V gene has CDR1 SGHVS and CDR2 FNYEAQ. Trimming removed 1 base at V and 7 bases at J, with 5 bases between. Here the CDR3 DNA reads TGTGCCAGCAGCTTAGGCAAGAATGAGCAGTTCTTC. It specifies CASSLGKNEQFF.

The rearrangement links TRBV14 to TRBJ2-7; the D gene could be TRBD1 or TRBD2 (5 bases each). The CDR3 runs 13 residues. V lost 4 bases and J lost 2, with 9 bases in between. The germline V gene encodes CDR1 SGHDN and CDR2 FVKESK. CDR3 nucleotides: TGTGCCAGCAGCCGAAGAGGGGCCTACGAGCAGTACTTC. Protein: CASSRRGAYEQYF.

Only a few counts were recorded for this clonotype. The chain links TRBV12-3 or TRBV12-4 to TRBJ2-3; the D call may be TRBD1 or TRBD2 (6 bases each). The CDR3 spans 15 residues. Between the trimmed V and J ends, which lost 1 base and 3 bases, there was a span of 11 bases. CDR3 residues: CASSLVGGQTDTQYF. The CDR3 nucleotides read TGTGCCAGCAGTTTAGTGGGAGGACAGACAGATACGCAGTATTTT.

In this sample, this clonotype turned up many times. This chain uses TRBV29-1 with TRBJ2-1, with 9 nucleotides matching TRBD2. The CDR3 has 14 residues. J gave up 4 bases and V 5 bases, and 6 bases lay outside the gene matches. Germline-derived CDR1 and CDR2 are SQVTM and ANQGSEA. The DNA of the CDR3 is TGCAGCGTTTCTCGGACTAGCGAATACAATGAGCAGTTCTTC. Translating it yields CSVSRTSEYNEQFF.

This clonotype was detected ten times or more. The V gene is TRBV5-1, the J gene TRBJ2-1, with 10 bases matching TRBD1. J gave up 10 bases and V 4 bases, and 11 bases lay outside the gene matches. The CDR3 runs 15 residues. Germline V gives CDR1 SGHRS, CDR2 YFSETQ. The CDR3 region has the DNA TGCGCCAGCAGCACCCCGGGACAGGGGAGATTCGAGCAGTTCTTC. Its protein is CASSTPGQGRFEQFF.

This clonotype appeared a few times. The J gene is TRBJ2-7, the V gene TRBV20-1, with D tentatively TRBD2 (6 bases). Germline values: CDR1 DFQATT, CDR2 SNEGSKA (reference sequence). The CDR3 has 16 residues. The ends were cut back, 0 bases at V and 1 base at J, with 16 bases in the middle. The CDR3 DNA follows: TGCAGTGCTAGAGATCCAGGAGGGTCCAGGTCCTACGAGCAGTACTTC. Translated: CSARDPGGSRSYEQYF.

J is TRBJ2-1 and V is TRBV5-5, with D unresolved. The V gene lost 2 bases and the J gene lost 9 bases, with 15 bases spanning the gap. CDR1 is SGHKS, CDR2 YYEKEE, per germline (reference sequence). The CDR3 runs to 14 residues. CDR3 coding DNA: TGTGCCAGCAGCTTACCCTCACTAAGCTCTGAGCAGTTCTTC. The encoded protein is CASSLPSLSSEQFF.

This clonotype was counted between two and nine times. The chain carries TRBV9 and TRBJ1-1; 10 bases are shared with TRBD1. CDR1 SGDLS and CDR2 YYNGEE come from the germline V gene. The CDR3 totals 13 residues. The ends lost 9 bases at V and 1 base at J; junction bases unmatched: 3. CDR3 in DNA: TGTGCCACTGGACAGGGGGGGAACACTGAAGCTTTCTTT. It yields the protein CATGQGGNTEAFF.

The chain combines TRBV7-9 with TRBJ2-7; 7 bases map to TRBD2. J was trimmed by 3 bases and V by 3 bases; bases with no gene match: 14. Germline lookup yields CDR1 SEHNR and CDR2 FQNEAQ (reference sequence). This CDR3 is built from 17 residues. CDR3 protein: CASSFSATGTTIYEQYF. The CDR3 DNA is TGTGCCAGCAGCTTTTCAGCGACCGGGACTACCATCTACGAGCAGTACTTC.

This clonotype was found a few times. V gene TRBV2 combines with J gene TRBJ2-1; the match to TRBD2 covers 13 bases. Trimming at V came to 6 bases and at J to 8 bases, leaving 4 bases not matched to a gene. This CDR3 has 14 amino acids. CDR1 and CDR2 (germline): SNHLY, FYNNEI. CDR3 nucleotide sequence: TGTGCCAGCAGAGGGACTAGCGGGGCCCATGAGCAGTTCTTC. Residues: CASRGTSGAHEQFF. Supplemented by reference TRBV2 and TRBJ2-1, the full variable domain reads EPEVTQTPSHQVTQMGQEVILRCVPISNHLYFYWYRQILGQKVEFLVSFYNNEISEKSEIFDDQFSVERPDGSNFTLKIRSTKLEDSAMYFCASRGTSGAHEQFFGPGTRLTVL.

This clonotype was seen at least ten times. The chain employs TRBV29-1 and TRBJ2-6; TRBD1 matches 10 bases. Germline CDR1 is SQVTM and CDR2 is ANQGSEA. CDR3 length: 15 amino acids. CDR3 sequence: CNDRGRSSGANVLTF. CDR3 nucleotide sequence: TGCAACGACAGGGGGCGGAGCTCTGGGGCCAACGTCCTGACTTTC.

The genes are TRBV30 and TRBJ2-7; D is perhaps TRBD2 (6 bases). This CDR3 contains 13 residues. Looked up from germline, CDR1 is GTSNPN and CDR2 is SVGIG (reference sequence). Trimming removed 2 bases at V and 2 bases at J, with 10 bases between. The CDR3 sequence is CAWSRDSAYEQYF. The CDR3 region has the DNA TGTGCCTGGAGTCGGGACTCCGCCTACGAGCAGTACTTC.

This clonotype was detected only a few times. The V and J genes are TRBV20-1 and TRBJ2-1, with 11 bases lining up with TRBD2. This CDR3 has 19 residues. Germline-derived CDR1 and CDR2 are DFQATT and SNEGSKA (reference sequence). Trimming cost V 6 bases and J 8 bases; bases outside gene matches: 24. The CDR3, as DNA: TGCAGTGCGCCCCCAGGGGTGGGTAGCGGGAGGGCAACTTTCTATGAGCAGTTCTTC. Amino acid sequence: CSAPPGVGSGRATFYEQFF.

This clonotype was seen repeatedly, ten times or more. The chain couples TRBV20-1 to TRBJ2-1; D gene ambiguous. V shed 0 bases and J shed 6 bases, with 12 bases lying between them. CDR3 length: 14 amino acids. Germline V gene data show CDR1 as DFQATT and CDR2 as SNEGSKA (reference sequence). The CDR3 region is CSARDPAQGNEQFF. Written as DNA, the CDR3 is TGCAGTGCTAGAGACCCAGCTCAAGGCAATGAGCAGTTCTTC.

This clonotype was counted only a few times. CDR3 DNA sequence: TGTGCCAGCAGCGAAGTACAGGGTTTCGGCTACACCTTC. Amino acid sequence: CASSEVQGFGYTF. The chain couples TRBV11-2 to TRBJ1-2, with D possibly being TRBD1 (6 bases). Germline-derived CDR1 and CDR2 are SGHAT and FQNNGV. This CDR3 has 13 amino acids. V was trimmed by 5 bases and J by 8 bases, leaving 15 bases between them. Drawing the rest from reference TRBV11-2 and TRBJ1-2, the complete variable domain is EAGVAQSPRYKIIEKRQSVAFWCNPISGHATLYWYQQILGQGPKLLIQFQNNGVVDDSQLPKDRFSAERLKGVDSTLKIQPAKLEDSAVYLCASSEVQGFGYTFGSGTRLTVV.

This clonotype was counted ten times or more. The J gene is TRBJ2-2, the V gene TRBV6-4; D perhaps matches TRBD2 (6 bases). V lost 2 bases and J lost 6, with 7 bases in between. Germline V gene sequence: CDR1 MRHNA, CDR2 SNTAGT. The CDR3 runs to 13 residues. The CDR3 nucleotides are TGTGCCAGCAGTGACAGGGACTCCGGGGAGCTGTTTTTT. Residues: CASSDRDSGELFF.

This clonotype was detected only a few times. This chain joins TRBV28 and TRBJ2-1; 10 bases line up with TRBD2. V lost 4 bases, J lost 5 bases, and 5 bases stayed unmatched. This CDR3 is built from 15 residues. Germline-derived CDR1 and CDR2 are MDHEN and SYDVKM. CDR3 bases: TGTGCCAGCAGTTCCCGCCTAGCGGGAGACAATGAGCAGTTCTTC. Protein sequence: CASSSRLAGDNEQFF.

This clonotype was seen many times. V usage is TRBV19 and J usage is TRBJ2-5, with D hard to call. The CDR3 contains 15 residues. Trimming took 11 bases from V and 3 from J, leaving 22 bases between them. The germline CDR1 and CDR2 sequences are LNHDA and SQIVND (reference sequence). The CDR3 spells CAGCSCGPLKETQYF. The CDR3 DNA reads TGTGCCGGTTGTAGTTGCGGCCCCCTAAAAGAGACCCAGTACTTC.

This clonotype has only a few counts. The CDR3 sequence: CASSDSSSGRGDNEQFF. The CDR3 region has the DNA TGTGCCAGCAGCGACTCTTCCAGCGGGAGAGGGGACAATGAGCAGTTCTTC. This rearrangement joins TRBV7-8 to TRBJ2-1, with 8 nucleotides matching TRBD2. V gave up 5 bases and J gave up 5 bases; unmatched junction bases: 14. Germline V lookup: CDR1 SGHVS, CDR2 FQNEAQ. This CDR3 is 17 amino acids long.